This T cell receptor (beta chain) came from a study of CD8+CD57+ T cells in acquired aplastic anemia (dated by TCRdb to 2016 to 2019). About the full investigation: DNA extracted from sorted CD4+ and CD8+ cells had a mean of about 3.3 ug, with a range of about 0.19 to 27.4 ug. CD8+CD57+ expansion was defined as a frequency above the mean frequency observed in healthy subjects. Results the study describes overall, beyond this receptor: Around 31 CD8+ CDR3 sequences were shared between patients and controls but appeared highly expressed in patients and within their immunodominant clones. Between patients and healthy controls, no significant difference in CD8+ Simpson's diversity was found (P=0.060).

V and J are trimmed by 7 bases and 5 bases, and the gene matches miss 7 bases of the junction. Looking up the germline V gene yields CDR1 SGDLS and CDR2 YYNGEE. From the cysteine up to the phenylalanine, the CDR3 has a length of 15 residues. The CDR3 DNA has 45 bases and is translated from base 1. A note on this clonotype: There is no known antigen for this receptor. Per-base quality was not reported, and no clone a single base away is much larger than it.

Profiling of TCR beta VDJ combinations and CDR3 sequences used genomic DNA as the template. TCR repertoire sequencing was run on an Illumina HiSeq 2000. For the original study's pipeline: Repertoire assessment relied on Simpson's diversity index, CDR3 size and DJ length profiles, and TRBV/TRBJ rearrangement plots. The most abundant DNA sequence in the deep sequencing data was defined as the immunodominant clone. CDR3 amino acid sequences were screened for sharing across subjects and compared with published repertoires and the VDJdb database. The raw public data were reprocessed by TCRdb itself: fastp quality trimming at Q25, MiXCR clonotype calling, in-frame beta chains only. Rows are combined by CDR3 protein, so each entry shows the most common genes and DNA. The V and J calls and clone size come from TCRdb's table, not from the authors' own analysis. In this sample the table shows 200,000 to 300,000 distinct CDR3 sequences, around 82% of which occur a single time. Roughly two fifths of the sample comes from the top ten.

The patients picked for sequencing were ones in whom flow cytometry had shown an expansion of CD8+CD57+ cells. Severe acquired aplastic anemia was diagnosed in all patients according to International Study of Aplastic Anemia and Agranulocytosis and Camitta criteria. No patient had received any therapy when blood was sampled. TCR repertoires of sorted CD4+ and CD8+ blood T cells from severe aplastic anemia patients and healthy subjects were deep-sequenced in the study. Patients were enrolled in the USA under clinicaltrials.gov protocols 00001620, 01623167, 00001397, 00071045, 00081523 and 00961064. Ficoll-Paque density gradient centrifugation was used to isolate peripheral blood mononuclear cells. Before DNA extraction, CD4+ and CD8+ T cells were sorted by FACS or by magnetic beads.

Material: sorted CD4+, CD8+, or CD8+CD57+ T cells (not recorded which) from PBMCs. The chain couples TRBV9 to TRBJ2-2, with 11 central nucleotides matching TRBD1. The clonotype originates from a human donor with aplastic anemia. The sequenced DNA: TGTGCCAGCGGGACAGGGGGGATTTATACCGGGGAGCTGTTTTTT. This encodes CASGTGGIYTGELFF.